Below, 18 T cell receptor beta chains from the same sample are listed, as sequenced in a study of CD8 T cells in Susac syndrome. Random hexamers were used to reverse transcribe about 0.45 to 1 ug of RNA. MiXCR, applied by TCRdb to the immunoSEQ multiplex PCR reads, yields one record per CDR3 protein. The sample has about 400,000 distinct CDR3 sequences, more than 80% seen once. The sequenced material came from CD8+ T cells from PBMCs. Receptors were obtained from a human donor with multiple sclerosis.

The gene calls are TRBV7-2 and TRBJ2-3; the D is unclear. Germline loops: CDR1 SGHTA, CDR2 FQGNSA. The CDR3 covers 17 residues. The V end was cut by 2 bases, the J end by 0 bases, with 15 bases between. CDR3 DNA sequence: TGTGCCAGCAGCTTACGAGGTTTCGACTCTAGCACAGATACGCAGTATTTT. The encoded protein is CASSLRGFDSSTDTQYF. The full variable domain, its missing parts supplied by reference TRBV7-2 and TRBJ2-3, is GAGVSQSPSNKVTEKGKDVELRCDPISGHTALYWYRQSLGQGLEFLIYFQGNSAPDKSGLPSDRFSAERTGGSVSTLTIQRTQQEDSAVYLCASSLRGFDSSTDTQYFGPGTRLTVL.

The rearrangement uses TRBV29-1 and TRBJ1-2; no definite D call. The CDR3 has 10 amino acids. Looked up from germline, CDR1 is SQVTM and CDR2 is ANQGSEA. V was shortened by 4 bases and J by 8 bases, with 8 bases between the two germline ends. The CDR3 region is CSVVEDGYTF. The DNA of the CDR3 is TGCAGCGTTGTGGAGGACGGCTACACCTTC. Based on the CDR3 plus reference TRBV29-1 and TRBJ1-2, the full variable domain is SAVISQKPSRDICQRGTSLTIQCQVDSQVTMMFWYRQQPGQSLTLIATANQGSEATYESGFVIDKFPISRPNLTFSTLTVSNMSPEDSSIYLCSVVEDGYTFGSGTRLTVV.

The J gene is TRBJ2-7, the V gene TRBV3-1; D not certain. The CDR3 length is 13 residues. Germline V lookup: CDR1 LGHDT, CDR2 YNNKEL (reference sequence). V lost 6 bases and J lost 9, with 18 bases in between. CDR3 nucleotides: TGTGCCAGCAGTGACGGAGCAGCCCGCGGGCAGTACTTC. Amino acids: CASSDGAARGQYF.

This clonotype was detected only a few times. The chain employs TRBV7-6 and TRBJ1-5; D is perhaps TRBD1 (6 bases). Per germline, CDR1 SGHVS and CDR2 FNYEAQ. The CDR3 covers 14 residues. V lost 4 bases, J lost 3 bases, and 10 bases lay in between. In DNA form, the CDR3 reads TGTGCCAGCAGCTATTCAGGGGACAATCAGCCCCAGCATTTT. Protein sequence: CASSYSGDNQPQHF.

The rearrangement uses TRBV27 and TRBJ1-1; D remains ambiguous. V dropped 5 bases and J dropped 5 bases, with 18 bases sitting between them. Per germline, CDR1 MNHEY and CDR2 SMNVEV (reference sequence). The CDR3 length is 15 residues. This chain's CDR3 is CASSPDGSGGTEAFF. The CDR3 DNA follows: TGTGCCAGCAGTCCCGACGGGTCTGGAGGGACTGAAGCTTTCTTT.

V and J are TRBV6-1 and TRBJ2-7; 7 bases map to TRBD1. The CDR3 covers 15 residues. The V segment lost 2 bases and the J segment 4 bases; nucleotides outside the gene matches: 8. Germline lookup yields CDR1 MNHNS and CDR2 SASEGT. CDR3: CASSEPTGTEYEQYF. The CDR3 nucleotides read TGTGCCAGCAGTGAACCGACAGGGACCGAGTACGAGCAGTACTTC.

This chain joins TRBV11-2 and TRBJ2-1; unclear D gene. CDR3 size: 13 residues. V lost 1 base to trimming and J lost 8 bases, with 9 bases between them. Germline CDR1 and CDR2: SGHAT and FQNNGV. The CDR3 DNA follows: TGTGCCAGCAGCTTAGGCCCGACTGATGAGCAGTTCTTC. The encoded protein is CASSLGPTDEQFF.

The V and J genes are TRBV7-2 and TRBJ2-7; 9 nucleotides match TRBD2. Trimming took 1 base from V and 5 from J; bases not matched to a gene: 15. Germline V gene sequence: CDR1 SGHTA, CDR2 FQGNSA. This CDR3 is built from 18 residues. The CDR3 sequence is CASSLGASGATSYDEQYF. CDR3 nucleotides: TGTGCCAGCAGCTTAGGCGCTAGCGGGGCGACCAGCTACGACGAGCAGTACTTC. The complete variable domain, with remaining parts taken from reference TRBV7-2 and TRBJ2-7, reads GAGVSQSPSNKVTEKGKDVELRCDPISGHTALYWYRQSLGQGLEFLIYFQGNSAPDKSGLPSDRFSAERTGGSVSTLTIQRTQQEDSAVYLCASSLGASGATSYDEQYFGPGTRLTVT.

The table lists this clonotype with a few counts. The rearrangement uses TRBV11-3 and TRBJ2-5; 8 nucleotides align to TRBD2. V lost 4 bases to trimming and J lost 5 bases; unmatched junction nucleotides: 6. Germline CDR1 is SGHNT and CDR2 is YENEEA. The CDR3 runs to 14 residues. The CDR3 coding sequence is TGTGCCAGCAGCTGGCGGGGGGCAACGGAGACCCAGTACTTC. Protein: CASSWRGATETQYF.

The chain links TRBV15 to TRBJ2-2; the D gene is possibly TRBD2 (5 bases). The CDR3 extends over 15 amino acids. CDR1 LNHNV and CDR2 YYDKDF come from the germline V gene (reference sequence). V shed 0 bases and J shed 7 bases, with 12 bases lying between them. CDR3 loop: CATSRDRGIGGELFF. The CDR3 DNA is TGTGCCACCAGCAGAGATCGAGGGATTGGCGGGGAGCTGTTTTTT.

V gene TRBV6-1 combines with J gene TRBJ1-1; D is undetermined. Per the germline V gene, CDR1 is MNHNS and CDR2 is SASEGT. V lost 2 bases, J lost 2 bases, and 6 bases lay in between. The CDR3 contains 13 residues. CDR3 sequence: CASSEKSNTEAFF. The CDR3 DNA follows: TGTGCCAGCAGTGAAAAGTCTAACACTGAAGCTTTCTTT.

The chain uses TRBV19 and TRBJ1-2; no definite D call. This CDR3 is built from 13 residues. V was trimmed by 6 bases and J by 3 bases, leaving 11 bases between them. CDR1 LNHDA and CDR2 SQIVND come from the germline V gene (reference sequence). CDR3 DNA: TGTGCCAGTAGATTGGACGAGGACTATGGCTACACCTTC. Residues: CASRLDEDYGYTF.

The chain carries TRBV7-9 and TRBJ1-1; unclear D gene. The CDR3 is 15 amino acids. V lost 3 bases and J 0 bases, leaving 11 bases between the germline ends. Germline assignment: CDR1 SEHNR and CDR2 FQNEAQ (reference sequence). The CDR3 loop is CASSFGLTLNTEAFF. CDR3 coding DNA: TGTGCCAGCAGCTTCGGGCTTACTCTGAACACTGAAGCTTTCTTT.

The V gene is TRBV4-1, the J gene TRBJ2-7; possible D gene TRBD2, 6 bases. Germline V lookup: CDR1 MGHRA, CDR2 YSYEKL. Deletions cut 1 base from V and 7 bases from J, with 20 bases between. This CDR3 contains 16 residues. CDR3 DNA: TGCGCCAGCAGCCAAGGGACCTTTAGGAGGGTCGGGGAGCAGTACTTC. It translates to CASSQGTFRRVGEQYF.

The V and J genes are TRBV7-6 and TRBJ1-1; TRBD1 matches 7 bases. This CDR3 is 13 amino acids long. Germline loops: CDR1 SGHVS, CDR2 FNYEAQ. With 5 bases clipped from V and 5 bases from J, the junction kept 5 bases outside the gene matches. The CDR3 is CASSPTGETEAFF. As DNA, the CDR3 is TGTGCCAGCAGCCCTACAGGGGAGACTGAAGCTTTCTTT. The full variable domain, completed using reference TRBV7-6 and TRBJ1-1, is GAGVSQSPRYKVTKRGQDVALRCDPISGHVSLYWYRQALGQGPEFLTYFNYEAQQDKSGLPNDRFSAERPEGSISTLTIQRTEQRDSAMYRCASSPTGETEAFFGQGTRLTVV.

This clonotype was seen just once. The V call is TRBV7-6, the J call TRBJ2-1; 11 bases map to TRBD2. In germline, CDR1 is SGHVS, CDR2 FNYEAQ. CDR3 length: 14 amino acids. V lost 6 bases to trimming and J lost 10 bases; unmatched junction nucleotides: 8. CDR3 region: CASRTLAGGREQFF. Written as DNA, the CDR3 is TGTGCCAGCAGGACTTTAGCGGGGGGGCGGGAGCAGTTCTTC.

This chain links TRBV12-3 or TRBV12-4 with TRBJ1-2; unclear D gene. Deletions cut 7 bases from V and 7 bases from J, with 16 bases between. This CDR3 comprises 13 residues. The CDR3 sequence: CASTADGLPGYTF. CDR3 nucleotides: TGTGCCAGCACCGCGGACGGATTGCCTGGCTACACCTTC.

This clonotype came up a few times. J is TRBJ2-5 and V is TRBV6-5; D remains ambiguous. The germline V gene encodes CDR1 MNHEY and CDR2 SVGAGI. V was trimmed by 1 base and J by 1 base, leaving 10 bases between them. The CDR3 runs to 15 residues. This CDR3 is CASSYYTGSQETQYF. Written as DNA, the CDR3 is TGTGCCAGCAGTTACTATACCGGCAGCCAAGAGACCCAGTACTTC.